Sequencing of this TCR beta chain was carried out in a study of graft-versus-host responses after intestinal transplantation. Produced via immunoSEQ multiplex PCR; TCRdb's table is partial and in-frame only. The sample holds fewer than 95,000 clones; about 94% are singletons and the top ten take over 0.15%. Notes on this clone: Antigen unknown.

Trimming shortened V by 6 bases and J by 3 bases, and 18 bases separated the two germline ends. The germline V gene has CDR1 MDHEN and CDR2 SYDVKM. The CDR3 has 16 amino acids. The source material was unstimulated CD4+ T cells sorted from spleen or lymph node cells, sampled before transplant. This receptor was identified in a human donor who was the organ donor for an intestinal transplant. The rearrangement joins TRBV28 to TRBJ1-5; D ambiguous. CDR3 nucleotides: TGTGCCAGCAGCCCCCCGGGGATGGGTATCAATCAGCCCCAGCATTTT. It is translated as CASSPPGMGINQPQHF.